This TCR beta chain was observed in a study of cytomegalovirus exposure and HLA in healthy donors. The PCR made use of 60 Vbeta and 13 Jbeta primers. Data came from immunoSEQ multiplex PCR; TCRdb stores just in-frame clones and leaves some out. The profile shows some 140,000 clones, over 65% of them singletons. The V gene lost 3 bases and the J gene lost 4 bases, with 13 bases spanning the gap. From germline, CDR1 is MRHNA and CDR2 SNTAGT. The CDR3 has 15 amino acids. This TCR was recovered from a middle-aged woman in good health and CMV-seronegative. This chain links TRBV6-4 with TRBJ2-1; D possibly corresponds to TRBD2 (5 bases). Sequenced input: PBMCs. The CDR3 reads CASSERGREYNEQFF. DNA of the CDR3: TGTGCCAGCAGTGAACGGGGTAGGGAATACAATGAGCAGTTCTTC.